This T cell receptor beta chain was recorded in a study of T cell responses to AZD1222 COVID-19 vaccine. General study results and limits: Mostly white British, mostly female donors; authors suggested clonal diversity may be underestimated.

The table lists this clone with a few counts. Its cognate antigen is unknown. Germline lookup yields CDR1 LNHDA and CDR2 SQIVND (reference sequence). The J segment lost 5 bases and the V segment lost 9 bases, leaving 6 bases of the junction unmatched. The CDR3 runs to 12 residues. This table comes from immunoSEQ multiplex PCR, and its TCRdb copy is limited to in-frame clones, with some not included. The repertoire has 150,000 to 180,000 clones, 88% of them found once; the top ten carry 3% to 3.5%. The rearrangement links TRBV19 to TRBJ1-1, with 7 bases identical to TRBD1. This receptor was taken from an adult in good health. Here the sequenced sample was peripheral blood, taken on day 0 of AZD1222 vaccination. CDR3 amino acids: CASTHRGTEAFF. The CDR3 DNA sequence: TGTGCCAGCACACACAGGGGTACTGAAGCTTTCTTT.